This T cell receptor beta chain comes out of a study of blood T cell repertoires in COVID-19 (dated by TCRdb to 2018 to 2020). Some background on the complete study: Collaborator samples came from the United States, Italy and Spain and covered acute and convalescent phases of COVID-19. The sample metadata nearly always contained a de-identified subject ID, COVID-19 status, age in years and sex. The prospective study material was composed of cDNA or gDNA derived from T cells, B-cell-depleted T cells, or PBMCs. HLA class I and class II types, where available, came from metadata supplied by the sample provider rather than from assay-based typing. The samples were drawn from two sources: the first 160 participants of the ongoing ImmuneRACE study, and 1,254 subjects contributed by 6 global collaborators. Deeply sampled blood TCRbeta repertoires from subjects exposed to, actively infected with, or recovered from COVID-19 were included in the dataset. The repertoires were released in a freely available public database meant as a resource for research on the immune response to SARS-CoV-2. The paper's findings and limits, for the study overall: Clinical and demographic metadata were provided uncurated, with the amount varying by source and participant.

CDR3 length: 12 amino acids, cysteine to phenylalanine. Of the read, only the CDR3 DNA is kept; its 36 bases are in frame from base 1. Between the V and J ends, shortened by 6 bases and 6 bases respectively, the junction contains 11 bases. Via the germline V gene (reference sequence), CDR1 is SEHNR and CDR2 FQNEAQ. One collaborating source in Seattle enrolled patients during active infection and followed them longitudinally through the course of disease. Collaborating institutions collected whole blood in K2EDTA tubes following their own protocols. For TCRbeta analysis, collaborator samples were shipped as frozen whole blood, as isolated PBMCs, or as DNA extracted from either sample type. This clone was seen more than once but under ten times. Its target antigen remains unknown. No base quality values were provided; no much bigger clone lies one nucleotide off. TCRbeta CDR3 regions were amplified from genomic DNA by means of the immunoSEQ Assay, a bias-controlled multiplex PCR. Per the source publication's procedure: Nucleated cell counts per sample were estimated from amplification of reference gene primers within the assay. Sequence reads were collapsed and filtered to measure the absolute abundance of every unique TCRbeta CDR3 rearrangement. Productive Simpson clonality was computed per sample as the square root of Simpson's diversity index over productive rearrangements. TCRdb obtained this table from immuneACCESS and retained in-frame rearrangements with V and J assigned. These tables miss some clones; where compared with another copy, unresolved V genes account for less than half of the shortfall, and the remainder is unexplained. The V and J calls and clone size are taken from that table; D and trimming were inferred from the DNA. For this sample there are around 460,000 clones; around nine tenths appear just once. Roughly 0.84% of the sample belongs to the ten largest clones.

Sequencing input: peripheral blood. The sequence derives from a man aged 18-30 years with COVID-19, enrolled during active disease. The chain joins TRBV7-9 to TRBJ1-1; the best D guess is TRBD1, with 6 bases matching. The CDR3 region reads CASSYSGAEAFF. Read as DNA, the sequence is TGTGCCAGCAGTTACTCAGGGGCTGAAGCTTTCTTT. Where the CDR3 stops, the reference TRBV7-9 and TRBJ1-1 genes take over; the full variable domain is DTGVSQNPRHKITKRGQNVTFRCDPISEHNRLYWYRQTLGQGPEFLTYFQNEAQLEKSRLLSDRFSAERPKGSFSTLEIQRTEQGDSAMYLCASSYSGAEAFFGQGTRLTVV.